Listed below are T cell receptor beta chains from one sample, sequenced in a study of post-analysis software for immune sequencing data. TCRdb independently ran MiXCR on the PCR reads; one entry per CDR3 protein. Altogether fewer than 850,000 distinct CDR3 sequences are present, under 60% being singletons, with the ten largest covering roughly 4.9%. The specimen sequenced was blood. Receptors were obtained from a girl between 5 and 17 years old with multiple sclerosis. CDR3s include the opening cysteine and the closing phenylalanine or tryptophan. The order of the fields is CDR3 length, J gene, clone size, D gene, V gene, CDR3 protein, CDR3 DNA. The D gene is left open where the match is weak. A row's size may be missing; if present it is once, few, many or a size class.

14 TRBJ2-3 NA NA TRBV7-2 CASSRRSNTDTQYF TGTGCCAGCAGCCGCCGAAGCAACACAGATACGCAGTATTTT
16 TRBJ2-7 few TRBD2 TRBV20-1 CSAYKTSPRSSYEQYF TGCAGTGCCTACAAGACTAGCCCCAGGAGCTCCTACGAGCAGTACTTC
16 TRBJ2-4 few NA TRBV18 CASSSGRSRGGNIQYF TGTGCCAGCTCAAGTGGAAGATCCAGGGGCGGAAACATTCAGTACTTC
13 TRBJ2-2 NA NA TRBV3-1 CATSNRNTGELFF TGTGCCACCTCGAATAGGAACACCGGGGAGCTGTTTTTT
15 TRBJ2-6 NA NA TRBV7-2 CASSFGLPGANVLTF TGTGCCAGCAGCTTCGGATTACCTGGGGCCAACGTCCTGACTTTC
16 TRBJ2-5 NA TRBD2 TRBV25-1 CASSRWREDLLETQYF TGTGCCAGCAGCCGGTGGCGGGAGGATTTACTGGAGACCCAGTACTTC
14 TRBJ1-5 NA TRBD1 TRBV10-3 CAISPDRGNQPQHF TGTGCCATCAGTCCAGACAGGGGCAATCAGCCCCAGCATTTT
13 TRBJ1-2 few TRBD1 TRBV6-5 CASSYSTGRGYTF TGTGCCAGCAGTTACTCGACAGGGAGGGGCTACACCTTC
14 TRBJ1-6 NA NA TRBV14 CASSHNAYNSPLHF TGTGCCAGCAGCCACAATGCCTATAATTCACCCCTCCACTTT
18 TRBJ2-7 NA TRBD2 TRBV13 CASSLGGGLAAYSYEQYF TGTGCCAGCAGCTTAGGCGGAGGACTAGCGGCCTACTCCTACGAGCAGTACTTC
15 TRBJ2-4 once NA TRBV19 CASSTIGVAKNIQYF TGTGCCAGTAGTACCATTGGAGTAGCCAAAAACATTCAGTACTTC
15 TRBJ2-5 NA NA TRBV7-2 CASSLITGGAEEQYF TGTGCCAGCAGCTTAATTACGGGGGGCGCGGAGGAGCAGTACTTC
20 TRBJ1-2 NA TRBD1 TRBV6-5 CASSYSQSRTGNPLDYGYTF TGTGCCAGCAGTTATTCTCAATCTCGGACAGGGAATCCCCTGGACTATGGCTACACCTTC
15 TRBJ2-7 few NA TRBV20-1 CSARVTGNSWGEQYF TGCAGTGCTAGAGTAACGGGGAATTCTTGGGGCGAGCAGTACTTC
15 TRBJ1-5 NA NA TRBV20-1 CSARDSTDGNQPQHF TGCAGTGCTAGAGATTCGACAGATGGCAATCAGCCCCAGCATTTT